This is a list of T cell receptor beta chains from one sample in a study of CXCR3-negative and CXCR3-positive naive CD8 T cells. Following a re-call of the 5' RACE reads, TCRdb has one entry per CDR3 protein and lacks DNA. The sample holds about 130,000 distinct CDR3 sequences. Sequenced material: naive CXCR3- CD8+ T cells from blood. These receptors originate from a human donor in good health. Some clones in this sample may be carry-over from other donors' samples. Both conserved end residues are part of each CDR3.

>TRBJ2-4|TRBV20-1
CSAKQGTGRDIQYF
>TRBJ1-2|TRBV20-1
CSARDQGGYTF
>TRBJ2-7|TRBV6-5
CATIPGTEGRYEQYF
>TRBJ2-1|TRBV4-1
CASSQAGSAATGRQFF
>TRBJ2-7|TRBV28
CASSSVTGTGYYEQYF
>TRBJ2-1|TRBV11-2
CASRRGGSGYNEQFF
>TRBJ2-1|TRBV7-9
CASSFETGDEQFF
>TRBJ1-4|TRBV5-5
CASSLSGEKLFF
>TRBJ2-3|TRBV7-9
CASSISGTDTQYF
>TRBJ2-7|TRBV6-1
CASSENPGQGAYEQYF
>TRBJ2-7|TRBV16
CASSHPAEGYEQYF
>TRBJ2-1|TRBV12-3/TRBV12-4
CASSQTSGYNEQFF
>TRBJ1-2|TRBV7-7
CASSPLRGNYGYTF
>TRBJ2-1|TRBV28
CASSLYGNEQFF
>TRBJ2-1|TRBV27
CASSVYWGEQFF
>TRBJ2-1|TRBV28
CASSLGTNAYNEQFF